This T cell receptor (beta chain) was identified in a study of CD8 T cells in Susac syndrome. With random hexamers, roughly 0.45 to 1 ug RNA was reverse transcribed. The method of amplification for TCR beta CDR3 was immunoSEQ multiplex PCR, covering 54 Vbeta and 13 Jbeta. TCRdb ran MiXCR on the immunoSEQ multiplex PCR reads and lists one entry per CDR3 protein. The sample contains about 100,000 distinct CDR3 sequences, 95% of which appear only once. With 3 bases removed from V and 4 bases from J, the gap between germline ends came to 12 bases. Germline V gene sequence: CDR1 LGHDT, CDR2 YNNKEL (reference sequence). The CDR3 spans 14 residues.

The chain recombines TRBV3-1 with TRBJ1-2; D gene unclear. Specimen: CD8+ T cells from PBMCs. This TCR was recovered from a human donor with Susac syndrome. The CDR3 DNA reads TGTGCCAGCAGCCATCGAGGGATCCCCTATGGCTACACCTTC. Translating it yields CASSHRGIPYGYTF.